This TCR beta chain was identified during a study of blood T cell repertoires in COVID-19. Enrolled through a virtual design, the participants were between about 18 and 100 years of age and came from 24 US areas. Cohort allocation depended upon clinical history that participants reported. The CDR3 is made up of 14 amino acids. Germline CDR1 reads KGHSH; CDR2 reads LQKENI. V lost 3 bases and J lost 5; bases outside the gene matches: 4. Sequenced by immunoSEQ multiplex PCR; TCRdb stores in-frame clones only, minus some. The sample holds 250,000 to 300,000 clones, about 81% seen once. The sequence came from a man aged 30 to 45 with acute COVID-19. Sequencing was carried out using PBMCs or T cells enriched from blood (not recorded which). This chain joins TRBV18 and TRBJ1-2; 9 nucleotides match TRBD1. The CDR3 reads CASSPDRGPYGYTF. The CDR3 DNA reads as TGTGCCAGCTCACCGGACAGGGGCCCGTATGGCTACACCTTC.